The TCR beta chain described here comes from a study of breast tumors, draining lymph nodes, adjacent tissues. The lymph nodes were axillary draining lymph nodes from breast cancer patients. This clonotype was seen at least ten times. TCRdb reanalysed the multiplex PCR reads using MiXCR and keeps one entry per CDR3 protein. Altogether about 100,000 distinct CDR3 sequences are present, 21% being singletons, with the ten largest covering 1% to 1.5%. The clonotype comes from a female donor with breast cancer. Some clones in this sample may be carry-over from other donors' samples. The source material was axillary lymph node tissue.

The CDR3 here is CASSLSRGKETQYF. CDR3 bases: TGCGCCAGCAGCCTATCTCGGGGAAAAGAGACCCAGTACTTC. The V and J genes are TRBV4-1 and TRBJ2-5; weak D call: TRBD2 (5 bases). Trimming removed 4 bases at V and 3 bases at J, with 12 bases between. Germline V lookup: CDR1 MGHRA, CDR2 YSYEKL. This CDR3 region has 14 residues.